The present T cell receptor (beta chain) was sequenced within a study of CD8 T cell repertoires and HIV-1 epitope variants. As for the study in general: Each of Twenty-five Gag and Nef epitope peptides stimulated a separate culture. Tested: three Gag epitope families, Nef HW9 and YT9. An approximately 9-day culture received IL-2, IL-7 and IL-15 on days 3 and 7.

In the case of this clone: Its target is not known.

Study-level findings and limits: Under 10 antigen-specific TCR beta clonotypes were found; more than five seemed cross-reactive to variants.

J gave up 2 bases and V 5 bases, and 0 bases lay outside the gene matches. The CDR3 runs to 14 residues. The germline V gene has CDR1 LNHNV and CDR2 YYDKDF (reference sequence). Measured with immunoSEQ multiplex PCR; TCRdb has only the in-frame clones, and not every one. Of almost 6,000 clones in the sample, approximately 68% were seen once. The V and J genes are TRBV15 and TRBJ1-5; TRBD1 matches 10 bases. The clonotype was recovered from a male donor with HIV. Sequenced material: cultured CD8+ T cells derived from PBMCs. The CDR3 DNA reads TGTGCCACCAGCGGGACAGGGGGCAATCAGCCCCAGCATTTT. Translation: CATSGTGGNQPQHF.